This T cell receptor beta chain was retrieved from a study of blood T cell repertoires in COVID-19. TCRdb's table, derived via immunoSEQ multiplex PCR, lists solely in-frame clones and lacks some. Here the sample spans just over 300,000 clones, just under 90% being singletons. Germline CDR1 reads SNHLY; CDR2 reads FYNNEI. The CDR3 runs 11 residues. V was cut by 7 bases and J by 15 bases, with 16 bases left in between. V is TRBV2 and J is TRBJ2-1, with D perhaps matching TRBD2 (6 bases). Sequencing was performed on peripheral blood. The receptor was isolated from a woman between 25 and 40 years old with COVID-19, enrolled during active disease. The CDR3 is CASTEGFGWFF. CDR3 sequence (DNA): TGTGCCAGCACGGAGGGCTTTGGGTGGTTCTTC.